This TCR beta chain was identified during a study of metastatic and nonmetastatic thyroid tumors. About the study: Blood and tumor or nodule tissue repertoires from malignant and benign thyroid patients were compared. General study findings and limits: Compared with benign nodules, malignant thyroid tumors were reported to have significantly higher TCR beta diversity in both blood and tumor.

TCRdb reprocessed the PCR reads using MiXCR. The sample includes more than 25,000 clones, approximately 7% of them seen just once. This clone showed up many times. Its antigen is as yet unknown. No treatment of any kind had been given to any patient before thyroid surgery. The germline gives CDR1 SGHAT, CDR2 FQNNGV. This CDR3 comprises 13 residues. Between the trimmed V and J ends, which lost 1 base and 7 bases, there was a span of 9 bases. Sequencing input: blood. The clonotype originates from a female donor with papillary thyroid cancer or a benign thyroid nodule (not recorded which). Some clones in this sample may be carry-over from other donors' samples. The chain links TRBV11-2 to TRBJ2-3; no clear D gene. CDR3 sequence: CASSLGHSNTQYF. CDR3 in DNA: TGTGCCAGCAGCTTAGGTCACTCCAATACGCAGTATTTT.